The 23 T cell receptor beta chains given below trace back to one sample, sequenced in a study of breast tumors, draining lymph nodes, adjacent tissues. Breast cancer patients provided tissue from their axillary draining lymph nodes. Using its own MiXCR run on the multiplex PCR reads, TCRdb lists one record per CDR3 protein. The sample lists about 200,000 distinct CDR3 sequences, roughly 31% occurring once. The source material was axillary lymph node tissue. These receptors all come from a female donor with breast cancer. Some clones in this sample may be carry-over from other donors' samples.

The chain combines TRBV18 with TRBJ2-3, with 8 bases lining up with TRBD2. Losses at the gene ends were 3 bases for V and 3 bases for J; bases not matched to a gene: 8. CDR1 and CDR2 from the germline V gene are KGHSH and LQKENI. The CDR3 runs 16 residues. CDR3 amino acids: CASSPSASGGTDTQYF. In DNA form, the CDR3 reads TGTGCCAGCTCACCGTCGGCCAGCGGGGGTACAGATACGCAGTATTTT. The complete variable domain, with remaining parts taken from reference TRBV18 and TRBJ2-3, reads NAGVMQNPRHLVRRRGQEARLRCSPMKGHSHVYWYRQLPEEGLKFMVYLQKENIIDESGMPKERFSAEFPKEGPSILRIQQVVRGDSAAYFCASSPSASGGTDTQYFGPGTRLTVL.

The sample holds many counts of this clonotype. The gene calls are TRBV20-1 and TRBJ2-7; D is ambiguous. V was cut by 3 bases and J by 6 bases, with 12 bases left in between. Per germline, CDR1 DFQATT and CDR2 SNEGSKA (reference sequence). This CDR3 has 12 amino acids. The CDR3 DNA is TGCAGTGCTAGTCTGGACCCCCCCGAGCAGTACTTC. Encoded protein: CSASLDPPEQYF.

In this sample, this clonotype turned up many times. This chain uses TRBV6-5 with TRBJ2-2; TRBD2 matches at 7 bases. Trimming cost V 5 bases and J 3 bases; bases outside gene matches: 9. The length of the CDR3 is 16 residues. Germline loops: CDR1 MNHEY, CDR2 SVGAGI. The DNA for the CDR3 is TGTGCCAGCAGTGACCCGGGGGGTGGGGACACCGGGGAGCTGTTTTTT. This sequence encodes CASSDPGGGDTGELFF.

As concerns this clonotype: At one end, the junction sequence differs from germline, possibly due to a read error. V and J are TRBV20-1 and TRBJ2-5; TRBD1 matches at 8 bases. Germline V gene data show CDR1 as DFQATT and CDR2 as SNEGSKA (reference sequence). The CDR3 spans 16 residues. The CDR3 loop is CSATEWRTGSQETQDF. CDR3 in DNA: TGCAGTGCTACTGAGTGGAGGACAGGGTCGCAAGAGACCCAGGACTTC.

The CDR3 DNA reads as TGTGCCAGCAGCGATAGCGGGGGGCGGACCTGCAATGAGCAGTATTTT. The encoded protein is CASSDSGGRTCNEQYF. This chain links TRBV7-9 with TRBJ2-3, with 10 bases lining up with TRBD2. Germline loops: CDR1 SEHNR, CDR2 FQNEAQ (reference sequence). This CDR3 comprises 16 residues. V trimming: 5 bases; J trimming: 11 bases; junction bases outside the gene matches: 16. Using reference TRBV7-9 and TRBJ2-3 for the parts outside the CDR3, the full variable domain is DTGVSQNPRHKITKRGQNVTFRCDPISEHNRLYWYRQTLGQGPEFLTYFQNEAQLEKSRLLSDRFSAERPKGSFSTLEIQRTEQGDSAMYLCASSDSGGRTCNEQYFGPGTRLTVL.

This clonotype came up many times. The chain has TRBV20-1 and TRBJ2-2; D is unresolved. Germline V gives CDR1 DFQATT, CDR2 SNEGSKA (reference sequence). Trimming took off 0 bases at V and 5 bases at J, with 10 bases between the two ends. The CDR3 totals 14 residues. This chain's CDR3 is CSARESRVTGELFF. In DNA, the CDR3 is TGCAGTGCTAGAGAGTCCCGGGTAACCGGGGAGCTGTTTTTT.

CDR3 region: CSARQTGVRYGYTF. The DNA of the CDR3 is TGCAGTGCTAGACAAACAGGGGTCCGTTATGGCTACACCTTC. The chain has TRBV20-1 and TRBJ1-2, with 7 bases aligning to TRBD1. The V gene end was trimmed by 2 bases and the J gene end by 5 bases; junction bases not matched to a gene: 8. Per germline, CDR1 DFQATT and CDR2 SNEGSKA (reference sequence). CDR3 length equals 14 residues.

There are many counts of this clonotype. The J gene is TRBJ1-5, the V gene TRBV4-2; TRBD1 is a possible D gene (5 bases). V was cut by 1 base and J by 0 bases, with 19 bases left in between. The CDR3 extends over 19 amino acids. The germline CDR1 and CDR2 sequences are LGHNA and YNFKEQ. The CDR3 DNA follows: TGTGCCAGCAGCCAAGCCTGGCGGGGTCCCGGGGGTAGCAATCAGCCCCAGCATTTT. Translated: CASSQAWRGPGGSNQPQHF.

As to this clonotype: A single base separates this from a much larger clone, so it may be a read error. This chain links TRBV12-3 or TRBV12-4 with TRBJ2-1, with D maybe TRBD2 (6 bases). Trimming removed 3 bases from V and 7 bases from J, with 19 bases in between. This CDR3 is 16 amino acids long. In DNA, the CDR3 is TGTGCCAGCAGTTTCGTGTTGGCTGGCGGGGAGAATGAGCAGTTCTTC. Translated: CASSFVLAGGENEQFF.

Points on this clonotype: A much larger clone differs from this one at a single base, so this may be a read error. The chain employs TRBV14 and TRBJ1-3; TRBD1 aligns across 8 bases. CDR3 length equals 16 residues. In germline, CDR1 is SGHDN, CDR2 FVKESK. The DNA of the CDR3 is TGTGCCAGCAGCCAAGACCCAGGGGGCGTTGGAAACGCCATATATTTT. Translating it yields CASSQDPGGVGNAIYF.

This clonotype was detected many times. The V gene is TRBV29-1, the J gene TRBJ2-5, with D possibly matching TRBD2 (5 bases). This CDR3 comprises 12 residues. Trimming removed 6 bases from V and 2 bases from J, with 10 bases in between. Germline CDR1 reads SQVTM; CDR2 reads ANQGSEA. The CDR3 is CSVGPGQETQYF. The DNA of the CDR3 is TGCAGCGTCGGCCCGGGACAAGAGACCCAGTACTTC.

This clonotype turned up a few times. V is TRBV28 and J is TRBJ2-7; D tentatively fits TRBD1 or TRBD2 (5 bases each). Germline V gene lookup returns CDR1 MDHEN and CDR2 SYDVKM. The CDR3 spans 13 residues. The germline V and J ends were trimmed by 4 bases and 5 bases, with 12 bases remaining between them. The CDR3 protein is CASSSGSSHEQYF. The CDR3 DNA follows: TGTGCCAGCAGTTCAGGGTCTAGCCACGAGCAGTACTTC.

This clonotype was detected many times. The chain is built from TRBV5-1 and TRBJ1-2; D unclear. V gave up 0 bases and J gave up 4 bases, with 7 bases separating them. The CDR3 runs to 13 residues. Germline CDR1 SGHRS, CDR2 YFSETQ. The DNA of the CDR3 is TGCGCCAGCAGCTTGGAGTCAGTCTATGGCTACACCTTC. Translated, it gives CASSLESVYGYTF.

This clonotype showed up many times. The chain combines TRBV6-5 with TRBJ1-3, with D tentatively TRBD1 (5 bases). Germline CDR1 MNHEY, CDR2 SVGAGI. Trimming took off 5 bases at V and 4 bases at J, with 12 bases between the two ends. The CDR3 has 14 amino acids. Here the CDR3 DNA reads TGTGCCAGCAGTCCGGGGCCAGGGGGAAACACCATATATTTT. Its protein product is CASSPGPGGNTIYF.

This clonotype has only a few counts. A much larger clone differs by one base, so this may be a read error. This sequence joins TRBV20-1 and TRBJ2-1; D not certain. Germline assignment: CDR1 DFQATT and CDR2 SNEGSKA (reference sequence). The length of the CDR3 is 11 residues. The CDR3 protein is CSASYYNEQSF. CDR3 DNA sequence: TGCAGTGCTAGTTACTACAATGAGCAGTCCTTC.

Comment on this clonotype: One base away lies a much larger clone, so this may be a sequencing read error. The chain recombines TRBV3-1 with TRBJ1-2; D call uncertain. The V end was cut by 4 bases, the J end by 6 bases, with 9 bases between. This CDR3 is built from 12 residues. Germline V lookup: CDR1 LGHDT, CDR2 YNNKEL (reference sequence). This chain's CDR3 is CASSPEEHGYTF. In DNA form, the CDR3 reads TGTGCCAGCAGCCCCGAGGAGCATGGCTACACCTTC.

This clonotype was observed many times. V usage is TRBV7-2 and J usage is TRBJ1-2, with TRBD1 identical over 9 bases. V was clipped by 0 bases and J by 5 bases; unmatched bases: 4. The CDR3 sequence is 15 residues long. Per the germline V gene, CDR1 is SGHTA and CDR2 is FQGNSA. As DNA, the CDR3 is TGTGCCAGCAGCTTAGCAAGGGACAGGGCTTATGGCTACACCTTC. Translating gives CASSLARDRAYGYTF.

The genes are TRBV12-3 or TRBV12-4 and TRBJ1-6; D gene uncertain. V lost 4 bases and J 10 bases, leaving 14 bases between the germline ends. CDR3 length: 14 amino acids. The CDR3 is CASSYRRSESPLHF. Here the CDR3 DNA reads TGTGCCAGCAGTTACCGCAGGTCGGAATCACCCCTCCACTTT.

The table lists this clonotype with many counts. The rearrangement uses TRBV25-1 and TRBJ1-5; possible D gene TRBD1, 6 bases. Trimming pared 5 bases from V and 0 bases from J, leaving 11 bases between. There are 15 residues in the CDR3. From germline, CDR1 is MGHDK and CDR2 SYGVNS. CDR3 bases: TGTGCCAGCAGTCTCGGACAGTATAGCAATCAGCCCCAGCATTTT. Translation: CASSLGQYSNQPQHF.

The chain joins TRBV2 to TRBJ1-2, with a weak D call TRBD1 (6 bases). V was shortened by 7 bases and J by 6 bases, with 15 bases between the two germline ends. The length of the CDR3 is 13 residues. Germline V CDR1 and CDR2: SNHLY, FYNNEI. The CDR3, as DNA: TGTGCCAGCAAAGGACGGACAGTGGATGGCTACACCTTC. It is translated as CASKGRTVDGYTF.

A remark on this clonotype: One base away lies a much larger clone, so this may be a sequencing read error. The chain has TRBV6-5 and TRBJ2-3; D might be TRBD1 (5 bases). CDR3 length equals 13 residues. Trimming removed 7 bases from V and 0 bases from J, with 8 bases in between. Germline V gene sequence: CDR1 MNHEY, CDR2 SVGAGI. CDR3 DNA sequence: TGTGCCAGCAAAAAGGGGAGCACAGATACGCAGTATTTT. Protein sequence: CASKKGSTDTQYF.

This clonotype was seen at least ten times. The rearrangement links TRBV20-1 to TRBJ2-7, with no clear D. The CDR3 loop spans 11 amino acids. V was shortened by 2 bases and J by 3 bases, with 5 bases between the two germline ends. In germline, CDR1 is DFQATT, CDR2 SNEGSKA (reference sequence). CDR3 nucleotide sequence: TGCAGTGCTAGACTGAGCTACGAGCAGTACTTC. It specifies CSARLSYEQYF.

About this clonotype itself: Being one base from a much bigger clone, this may be a read error. This rearrangement joins TRBV5-6 to TRBJ1-5; 9 nucleotides align to TRBD1. The CDR3 consists of 15 residues. Germline assignment: CDR1 SGHDT and CDR2 YYEEEE. The CDR3, as DNA: TGTGCCAGCAGCTTGATGGGGACAGGGAATCAGCTCCAGCATTTT. It translates to CASSLMGTGNQLQHF. Combining the CDR3 with reference TRBV5-6 and TRBJ1-5 gives the whole variable domain DAGVTQSPTHLIKTRGQQVTLRCSPKSGHDTVSWYQQALGQGPQFIFQYYEEEERQRGNFPDRFSGHQFPNYSSELNVNALLLGDSALYLCASSLMGTGNQLQHFGDGTRLSIL.